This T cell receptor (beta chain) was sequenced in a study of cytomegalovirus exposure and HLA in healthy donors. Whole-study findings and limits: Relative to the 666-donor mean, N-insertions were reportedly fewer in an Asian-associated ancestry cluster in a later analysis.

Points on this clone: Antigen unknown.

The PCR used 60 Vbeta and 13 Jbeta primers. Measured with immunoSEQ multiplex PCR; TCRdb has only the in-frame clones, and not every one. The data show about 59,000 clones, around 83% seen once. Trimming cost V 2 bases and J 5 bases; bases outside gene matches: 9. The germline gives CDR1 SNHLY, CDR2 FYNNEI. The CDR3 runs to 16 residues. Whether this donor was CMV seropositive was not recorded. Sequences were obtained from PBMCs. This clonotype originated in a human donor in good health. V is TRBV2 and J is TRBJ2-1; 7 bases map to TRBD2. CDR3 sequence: CASSEPRGSRHNEQFF. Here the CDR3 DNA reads TGTGCCAGCAGTGAACCGCGGGGGTCCCGCCACAATGAGCAGTTCTTC.